Below, 13 T cell receptor beta chains from the same sample are listed, as sequenced in a study of tissue T cells after allogeneic stem cell transplantation. TCRdb's table, derived via immunoSEQ multiplex PCR, lists solely in-frame clones and lacks some. Among about 6,000 clones listed, over 65% were seen once. The sequences come from blood, collected before transplantation. The receptor set was obtained from a man aged 40-75 years who later had graft-versus-host disease after an allogeneic stem cell transplant.

This sequence joins TRBV29-1 and TRBJ2-5; 9 bases fit TRBD2. V shed 6 bases, J shed 5 bases, and the junction held 7 bases outside the gene matches. The V gene's germline CDR1 is SQVTM and CDR2 ANQGSEA. The CDR3 runs 13 residues. The CDR3 region is CSVSVSGRETQYF. The CDR3, as DNA: TGCAGCGTCTCGGTGAGCGGGAGGGAGACCCAGTACTTC.

This clone was counted a few times. The chain employs TRBV2 and TRBJ2-2, with D possibly matching TRBD2 (5 bases). Trimming stripped 5 bases from V and 0 bases from J, with 13 bases between. In germline, CDR1 is SNHLY, CDR2 FYNNEI. The CDR3 consists of 16 residues. DNA for the CDR3: TGTGCCAGCAGTAGGGAGCGCCGCGCGAACACCGGGGAGCTGTTTTTT. Its protein is CASSRERRANTGELFF.

Sample share makes this clone large. The chain uses TRBV3-1 (or the pseudogene TRBV3-2) and TRBJ2-3, with 14 bases identical to TRBD2. From germline, CDR1 is LGHDT and CDR2 YNNKEL (reference sequence). This CDR3 spans 17 amino acids. V trimming: 3 bases; J trimming: 5 bases; junction bases outside the gene matches: 7. CDR3 residues: CASSHIGTSGRGDTQYF. The CDR3 DNA reads TGTGCCAGCAGCCATATAGGGACTAGCGGGAGAGGAGATACGCAGTATTTT.

This clone occurred a few times. The chain uses TRBV6-6 and TRBJ2-3, with 9 positions matching TRBD1. Germline lookup yields CDR1 MNHNY and CDR2 SVGAGI (reference sequence). Trimming cost V 4 bases and J 4 bases; bases outside gene matches: 9. The CDR3 loop spans 16 amino acids. CDR3 region: CASSSPLGQGSDTQYF. The CDR3 bases are TGTGCCAGCAGTTCCCCTTTGGGACAGGGCTCAGATACGCAGTATTTT.

This clone was observed a few times. The chain combines TRBV5-1 with TRBJ2-2; possible D gene TRBD1, 5 bases. CDR1 and CDR2 (germline): SGHRS, YFSETQ. This CDR3 is 14 amino acids long. Trimming removed 4 bases at V and 5 bases at J, with 12 bases between. The CDR3 here is CASSRQTRTGELFF. The CDR3 DNA is TGCGCCAGCAGCCGACAGACAAGGACCGGGGAGCTGTTTTTT.

J is TRBJ1-5 and V is TRBV12-3 or TRBV12-4, with D possibly matching TRBD1 (6 bases). This CDR3 contains 13 residues. Between the trimmed V and J ends, which lost 10 bases and 4 bases, there was a span of 14 bases. This CDR3 is CATKQGWNQPQHF. For the CDR3, the DNA is TGTGCCACAAAACAGGGATGGAATCAGCCCCAGCATTTT.

The chain links TRBV24-1 to TRBJ2-1; tentative D call: TRBD2 (6 bases). This CDR3 comprises 15 residues. V gave up 1 base and J gave up 0 bases, with 6 bases separating them. Germline-derived CDR1 and CDR2 are KGHDR and SFDVKD. The DNA of the CDR3 is TGTGCCACCAGTGATTTCGGGAGCTCCTACAATGAGCAGTTCTTC. Its protein product is CATSDFGSSYNEQFF.

This chain joins TRBV15 and TRBJ2-5, with 9 bases matching TRBD1. Unmatched junction bases numbered 11, after V lost 1 base and J lost 2 bases. CDR3 length equals 18 residues. CDR1 and CDR2 from the germline V gene are LNHNV and YYDKDF (reference sequence). CDR3: CATSRVARQGGFQETQYF. The DNA of the CDR3 is TGTGCCACCAGCAGAGTTGCTAGACAGGGGGGCTTTCAAGAGACCCAGTACTTC.

This clone was observed a few times. The rearrangement joins TRBV7-9 to TRBJ2-2, with a possible D match to TRBD2 (6 bases). Trimming pared 11 bases from V and 5 bases from J, leaving 15 bases between. CDR3 length equals 13 residues. In germline, CDR1 is SEHNR, CDR2 FQNEAQ (reference sequence). The CDR3 region is CAPGPGVTGELFF. DNA of the CDR3: TGTGCCCCTGGTCCGGGGGTTACCGGGGAGCTGTTTTTT.

This chain connects TRBV10-2 to TRBJ2-3; perhaps TRBD1 as D (5 bases). Trimming took 6 bases from V and 0 from J, leaving 19 bases between them. Germline V CDR1 and CDR2: WSHSY, SAAADI. The CDR3 is 17 amino acids. CDR3 sequence: CASRESGIRSSTDTQYF. The CDR3 DNA reads as TGCGCCAGCAGGGAATCAGGGATCAGGAGTAGCACAGATACGCAGTATTTT.

A note on this clone: A junction end diverges from the germline sequence, so it may reflect a read error. The rearrangement links TRBV6-1 to TRBJ2-1, with D perhaps TRBD2 (6 bases). CDR3 size: 13 residues. The V gene's germline CDR1 is MNHNS and CDR2 SASEGT. DNA of the CDR3: TGTGCCAGCAGTGAAGCATACCAGGGAGGACCGCTCTTC. Translated, it gives CASSEAYQGGPLF.

In its sample, this clone was seen a few times. The CDR3: CATSRDLWDGAYGYTF. CDR3 sequence (DNA): TGTGCCACCAGCAGAGATTTATGGGACGGAGCCTATGGCTACACCTTC. The chain is built from TRBV15 and TRBJ1-2; tentative D call: TRBD1 (5 bases). The germline V and J ends were trimmed by 0 bases and 4 bases, with 15 bases remaining between them. CDR1 is LNHNV and CDR2 is YYDKDF in the germline V gene (reference sequence). CDR3 length equals 16 residues.

The chain employs TRBV13 and TRBJ2-1, with 9 nucleotides matching TRBD1. The CDR3 consists of 14 residues. In germline, CDR1 is PRHDT, CDR2 FYEKMQ (reference sequence). V was pared by 5 bases and J by 7 bases, with 6 bases of the junction left unmatched. The CDR3 nucleotides are TGTGCCAGCAGCCTGGGACAGGGTGTAAATGAGCAGTTCTTC. Translated, it gives CASSLGQGVNEQFF.